These 5 T cell receptor beta chains were all obtained from the same sample, sequenced in a study of cytomegalovirus exposure and HLA in healthy donors. PCR primers comprised 60 Vbeta and 13 Jbeta primers. The repertoire was sequenced with immunoSEQ multiplex PCR; TCRdb's copy has only in-frame clones and lacks some. The table lists roughly 150,000 clones, approximately 80% of them singletons. Sequencing used PBMCs. These TCRs come from a man in his forties in good health and CMV-seronegative.

The V call is TRBV5-1, the J call TRBJ2-3; possible D gene TRBD1, 6 bases. The V end was cut by 4 bases, the J end by 5 bases, with 14 bases between. The CDR3 contains 14 residues. Germline CDR1 reads SGHRS; CDR2 reads YFSETQ. CDR3 in DNA: TGCGCCAGCAGCCGCGGACAGCTAGGAGATACGCAGTATTTT. Its translation is CASSRGQLGDTQYF.

This chain links TRBV5-4 with TRBJ1-2; a possible D gene is TRBD1 (5 bases). This CDR3 is built from 14 residues. Germline V CDR1 and CDR2: SGHNT, YYREEE (reference sequence). The germline V and J ends were trimmed by 4 bases and 4 bases, with 14 bases remaining between them. The CDR3 reads CASSQAGNGYGYTF. As DNA, the CDR3 is TGTGCCAGCAGCCAAGCAGGGAACGGCTATGGCTACACCTTC.

V usage is TRBV29-1 and J usage is TRBJ2-5, with D possibly being TRBD2 (6 bases). V lost 3 bases and J lost 1, with 9 bases in between. Germline V gene data show CDR1 as SQVTM and CDR2 as ANQGSEA. CDR3 length: 13 amino acids. The CDR3 protein is CSVDGSLQETQYF. The CDR3, as DNA: TGCAGCGTTGACGGGAGCCTCCAAGAGACCCAGTACTTC.

This clone showed up just a few times. This rearrangement joins TRBV5-1 to TRBJ2-7; 10 bases align to TRBD2. The CDR3 runs to 16 residues. Trimming removed 4 bases from V and 3 bases from J; junction bases left unmatched: 10. The germline gives CDR1 SGHRS, CDR2 YFSETQ. CDR3 sequence reads: CASSPTSGDVHYEQYF. CDR3 DNA: TGCGCCAGCAGCCCAACTAGCGGGGACGTTCACTACGAGCAGTACTTC.

The chain carries TRBV27 and TRBJ2-2; a possible D gene is TRBD1 (6 bases). The CDR3 is 16 amino acids. Germline V gives CDR1 MNHEY, CDR2 SMNVEV (reference sequence). V lost 0 bases to trimming and J lost 4 bases, with 12 bases between them. The CDR3 DNA reads as TGTGCCAGCAGTTTATCAGGATTCAGGGGCACCGGGGAGCTGTTTTTT. Translating it yields CASSLSGFRGTGELFF.